This is a list of T cell receptor beta chains from one sample in a study of blood T cell repertoires in COVID-19. The assay was immunoSEQ multiplex PCR, and TCRdb's table has in-frame clones only and misses some. Of approximately 300,000 clones in the sample, about 89% are singletons; the top ten hold approximately 4.2%. The sample was peripheral blood. Receptor source: a man between 40 and 49 years old with acute or convalescent COVID-19. Both conserved end residues are trimmed from each CDR3. Each record gives: V gene, CDR3 length, J gene, CDR3 protein.

TRBV11-2,12,TRBJ2-2,ASSFGLSTGELF
TRBV21-1,14,TRBJ1-2,ASSKVSRGHRDGYT
TRBV11-2,12,TRBJ1-4,ASSLGTGNEKLF
TRBV5-1,13,TRBJ2-6,ASSLAGGGANVLT
TRBV11-3,14,TRBJ2-3,ASSLGISANTDTQY
TRBV27,21,TRBJ1-2,ASHHPGDSTMATPRGLNYGYT
TRBV5-1,12,TRBJ2-1,ASSSLTGGNEQF
TRBV11-3,11,TRBJ2-7,ASSPGTYYEQY
TRBV3-1/TRBV3-2,12,TRBJ2-1,ASSQGPSGGEQF
TRBV11-3,13,TRBJ2-3,ASSLLAGGIDTQY
TRBV18,14,TRBJ1-2,ASSLPPGQGAEGYT
TRBV4-2,12,TRBJ1-1,ASSPQNLNTEAF
TRBV5-1,11,TRBJ2-3,ASSLGAEDTQY
TRBV7-2,12,TRBJ1-2,ASSTDRDDYGYT
TRBV2,11,TRBJ2-3,ASADGDTDTQY
TRBV4-2,12,TRBJ2-7,ASSHRGDHYEQY
TRBV6-1,11,TRBJ1-2,ASSEVDRFGYT
TRBV6-1,15,TRBJ2-2,ASREDRTALNTGELF
TRBV5-3,16,TRBJ1-5,ARSFSGTEFFSNQPQH
TRBV5-1,12,TRBJ1-4,ASSPGTANEKLF
TRBV21-1,14,TRBJ1-5,ASIIKSLGGNQPQH
TRBV10-3,14,TRBJ1-1,AISERVLAANTEAF
TRBV13,12,TRBJ2-1,ASSPGTSGNEQF
TRBV11-2,13,TRBJ2-1,ASSPGQSSYNEQF
TRBV5-1,10,TRBJ2-7,ASSSSRYEQY
TRBV12-5,12,TRBJ2-1,ASGPGGAFNEQF
TRBV3-1/TRBV3-2,15,TRBJ2-2,ASSQVGEAVYTGELF
TRBV19,14,TRBJ1-2,ASRVSGRSLNYGYT
TRBV9,14,TRBJ2-1,ASSGTGAGGMNEQF
TRBV15,12,TRBJ1-2,ATSTIDSNYGYT
TRBV11-2,15,TRBJ1-4,ASSLIHIGPTNEKLF
TRBV18,12,TRBJ2-3,ASSPSQGTDTQY
TRBV27,16,TRBJ2-7,ASVSRGAGGLYPYEQY
TRBV29-1,12,TRBJ2-6,SVGGSSGANVLT
TRBV5-1,13,TRBJ1-4,ASSWNLQTGEKLF
TRBV27,13,TRBJ1-4,ASSFTRATNEKLF
TRBV5-1,11,TRBJ1-3,ASSLGGGNTIY
TRBV6-5,12,TRBJ2-3,ASSSGGAVDTQY
TRBV9,13,TRBJ1-1,ASSAGTAMNTEAF
TRBV6-5,13,TRBJ1-5,ASSSGRGPNQPQH
TRBV12-5,13,TRBJ2-3,ASGLPWGPADTQY
TRBV6-1,13,TRBJ1-5,ASSDPWQLNQPQH
TRBV5-6,12,TRBJ2-3,ASSLGTSKDTQY
TRBV30,11,TRBJ1-2,AWSVRDIGGYT
TRBV2,13,TRBJ1-2,ASSPRPAGEYGYT
TRBV7-9,11,TRBJ1-4,ASSLAGGEKLF
TRBV7-8,11,TRBJ1-6,ASSPLPNSPLH
TRBV24-1,10,TRBJ1-2,ATSDSNYGYT
TRBV6-6,11,TRBJ1-5,ASSFWGDQPQH
TRBV6-5,12,TRBJ2-7,ASSPRTDFYEQY
TRBV19,13,TRBJ1-3,AKLRGGRRRGTIY
TRBV10-3,11,TRBJ1-2,ATTGSPRDGYT